This T cell receptor beta chain was profiled in a study of blood T cell repertoires in COVID-19. Background on the study: Whether acute or convalescent, the COVID-19 samples came from the United States, Italy and Spain. The analysed material was cDNA or gDNA that came from T cells, B-cell-depleted T cells, or PBMCs.

The CDR3 loop spans 13 amino acids. Germline-derived CDR1 and CDR2 are MDHEN and SYDVKM. V shed 7 bases and J shed 1 base, with 10 bases lying between them. Authors' methods: Estimation of nucleated cell counts relied on the amplification of reference gene primers. Produced via immunoSEQ multiplex PCR; TCRdb's table is partial and in-frame only. Clone size and V and J calls were adopted from that table, with D and trimming inferred from the DNA. The sample contains over 120,000 clones, over 75% of which appear only once. This TCR derives from a man aged 70-80 years with acute or convalescent COVID-19. The specimen was peripheral blood. This chain joins TRBV28 and TRBJ2-5; D is possibly TRBD2 (5 bases). Written as DNA, the CDR3 is TGTGCCAGCACGAGCAGCGGCCAAGAGACCCAGTACTTC. Translating it yields CASTSSGQETQYF.